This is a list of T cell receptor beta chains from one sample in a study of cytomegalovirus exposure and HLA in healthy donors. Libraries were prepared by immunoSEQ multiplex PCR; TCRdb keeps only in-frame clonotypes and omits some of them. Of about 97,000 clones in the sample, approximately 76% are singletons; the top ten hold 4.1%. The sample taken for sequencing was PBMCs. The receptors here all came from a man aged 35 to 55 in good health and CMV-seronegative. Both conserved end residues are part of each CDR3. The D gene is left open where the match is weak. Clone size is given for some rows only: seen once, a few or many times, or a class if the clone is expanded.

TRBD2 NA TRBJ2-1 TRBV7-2 TGTGCCAGCAGCTTAGTCACGGGCGGGGGGCCTTACAATGAGCAGTTCTTC CASSLVTGGGPYNEQFF
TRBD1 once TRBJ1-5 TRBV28 TGTGCCAGCAGCTGGGACAGGCTGGGCAATCAGCCCCAGCATTTT CASSWDRLGNQPQHF
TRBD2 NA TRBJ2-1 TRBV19 TGTGCCAGTAGTATCCGGTCAAAGCCTCTAGCGGGGGGGCCATACAATGAGCAGTTCTTC CASSIRSKPLAGGPYNEQFF
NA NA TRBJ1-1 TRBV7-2 TGTGCCAGCAGCTTAGTATCAGGGCTCACTGAAGCTTTCTTT CASSLVSGLTEAFF
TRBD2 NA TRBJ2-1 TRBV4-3 TGCGCCAGCAGCCAAGATCTACTAGCGGGGGGCACGAGCTCCTACAATGAGCAGTTCTTC CASSQDLLAGGTSSYNEQFF
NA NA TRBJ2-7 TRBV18 TGTGCCAGCTCACCGTCGGGCAGGGAGGACGAGCAGTACTTC CASSPSGREDEQYF
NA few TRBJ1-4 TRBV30 TGTGCCTGGAGTGTAGACAGGTCCCCACTACCTTACAATGAAAAACTGTTTTTT CAWSVDRSPLPYNEKLFF
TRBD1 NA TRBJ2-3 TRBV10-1 TGCGCCAGCAGTGGACAGGGGTCAGATACGCAGTATTTT CASSGQGSDTQYF
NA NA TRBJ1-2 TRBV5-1 TGCGCCAGCAGCTCAGTATCTACAGGGAACTATGGCTACACCTTC CASSSVSTGNYGYTF
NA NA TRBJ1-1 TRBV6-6 TGTGCCAGCAACCCCGCCAGGGATCCGGCTGAAGCTTTCTTT CASNPARDPAEAFF
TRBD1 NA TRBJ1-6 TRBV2 TGTGCCAGCAGTTCCGCCGGGACAGGGGGTCGATCACCCCTCCACTTT CASSSAGTGGRSPLHF
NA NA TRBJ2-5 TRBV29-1 TGCAGCGTTGCTGTCCAAGAGACCCAGTACTTC CSVAVQETQYF